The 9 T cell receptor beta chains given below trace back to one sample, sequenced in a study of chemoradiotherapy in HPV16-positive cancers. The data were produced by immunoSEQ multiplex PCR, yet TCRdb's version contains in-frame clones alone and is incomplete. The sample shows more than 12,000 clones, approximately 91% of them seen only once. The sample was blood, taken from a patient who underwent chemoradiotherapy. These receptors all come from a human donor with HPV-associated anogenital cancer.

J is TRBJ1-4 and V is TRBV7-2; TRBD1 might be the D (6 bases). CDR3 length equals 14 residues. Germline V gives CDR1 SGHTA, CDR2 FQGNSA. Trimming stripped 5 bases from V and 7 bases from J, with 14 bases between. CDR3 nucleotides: TGTGCCAGCAGCCGAGGCGGGGGCGGTGAAAAACTGTTTTTT. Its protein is CASSRGGGGEKLFF.

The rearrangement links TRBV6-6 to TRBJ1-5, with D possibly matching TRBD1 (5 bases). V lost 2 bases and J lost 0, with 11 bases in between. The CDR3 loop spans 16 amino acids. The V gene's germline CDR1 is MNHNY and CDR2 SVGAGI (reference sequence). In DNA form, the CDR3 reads TGTGCCAGCAGTTACCTTCAGGGATATAGCAATCAGCCCCAGCATTTT. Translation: CASSYLQGYSNQPQHF.

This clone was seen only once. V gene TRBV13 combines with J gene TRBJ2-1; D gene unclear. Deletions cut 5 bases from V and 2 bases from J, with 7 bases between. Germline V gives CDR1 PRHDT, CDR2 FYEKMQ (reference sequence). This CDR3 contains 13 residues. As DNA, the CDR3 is TGTGCCAGCAGCCCCCCTACCTACAATGAGCAGTTCTTC. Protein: CASSPPTYNEQFF.

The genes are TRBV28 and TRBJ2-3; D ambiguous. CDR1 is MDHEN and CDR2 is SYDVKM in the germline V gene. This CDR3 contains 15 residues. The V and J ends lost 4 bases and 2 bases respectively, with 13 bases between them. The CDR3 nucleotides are TGTGCCAGCAGTTCTCCTAGTCCCCCCACAGATACGCAGTATTTT. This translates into CASSSPSPPTDTQYF.

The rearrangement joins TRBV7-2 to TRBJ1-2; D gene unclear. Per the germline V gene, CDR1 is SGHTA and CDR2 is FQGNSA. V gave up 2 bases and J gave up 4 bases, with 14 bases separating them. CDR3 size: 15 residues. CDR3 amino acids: CASSLHLSNAYGYTF. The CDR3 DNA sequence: TGTGCCAGCAGCTTACATCTATCAAACGCCTATGGCTACACCTTC.

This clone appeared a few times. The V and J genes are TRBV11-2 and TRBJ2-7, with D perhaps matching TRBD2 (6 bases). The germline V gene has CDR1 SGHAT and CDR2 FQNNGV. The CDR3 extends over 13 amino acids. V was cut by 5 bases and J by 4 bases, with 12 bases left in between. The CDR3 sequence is CASSLPGGYEQYF. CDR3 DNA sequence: TGTGCCAGCAGCCTACCCGGGGGTTACGAGCAGTACTTC. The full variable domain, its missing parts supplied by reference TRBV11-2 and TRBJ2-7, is EAGVAQSPRYKIIEKRQSVAFWCNPISGHATLYWYQQILGQGPKLLIQFQNNGVVDDSQLPKDRFSAERLKGVDSTLKIQPAKLEDSAVYLCASSLPGGYEQYFGPGTRLTVT.

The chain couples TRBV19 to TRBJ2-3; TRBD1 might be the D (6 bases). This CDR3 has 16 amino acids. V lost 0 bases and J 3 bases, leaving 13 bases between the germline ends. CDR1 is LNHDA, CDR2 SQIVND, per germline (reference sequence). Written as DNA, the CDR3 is TGTGCCAGTAGTATAGAGTGGGGGCTCTCAACAGATACGCAGTATTTT. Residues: CASSIEWGLSTDTQYF.

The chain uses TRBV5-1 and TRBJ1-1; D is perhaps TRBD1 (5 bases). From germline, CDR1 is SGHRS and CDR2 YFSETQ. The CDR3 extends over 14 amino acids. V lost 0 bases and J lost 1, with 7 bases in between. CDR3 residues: CASSLETGNTEAFF. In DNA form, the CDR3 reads TGCGCCAGCAGCTTGGAAACAGGGAACACTGAAGCTTTCTTT.

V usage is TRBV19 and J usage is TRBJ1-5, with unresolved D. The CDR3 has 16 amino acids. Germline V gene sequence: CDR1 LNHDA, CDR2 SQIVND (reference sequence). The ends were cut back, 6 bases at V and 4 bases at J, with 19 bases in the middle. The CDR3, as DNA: TGTGCCAGTAGATCTTCCGGAGGCGGACTAAATCAGCCCCAGCATTTT. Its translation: CASRSSGGGLNQPQHF.